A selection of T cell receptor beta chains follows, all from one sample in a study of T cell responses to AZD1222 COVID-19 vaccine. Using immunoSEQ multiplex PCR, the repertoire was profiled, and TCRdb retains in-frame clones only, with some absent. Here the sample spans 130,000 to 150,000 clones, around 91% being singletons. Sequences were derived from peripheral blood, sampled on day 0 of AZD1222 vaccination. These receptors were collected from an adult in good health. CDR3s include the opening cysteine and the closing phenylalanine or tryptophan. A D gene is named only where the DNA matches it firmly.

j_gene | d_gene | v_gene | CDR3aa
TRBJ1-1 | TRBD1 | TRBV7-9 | CASSSDRGDIMNTEAFF
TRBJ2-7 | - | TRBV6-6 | CASSASSSYEQYF
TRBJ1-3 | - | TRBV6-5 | CASSYSGDNSGNTIYF
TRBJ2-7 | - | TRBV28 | CASSLGGALTSYEQYF
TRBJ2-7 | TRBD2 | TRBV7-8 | CASTSSVAERGEQYF
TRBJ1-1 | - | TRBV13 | CASSQYRRTEAFF
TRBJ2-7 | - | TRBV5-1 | CASSLGHIGAYEQYF
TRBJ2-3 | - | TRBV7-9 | CASTGTSTDTQYF
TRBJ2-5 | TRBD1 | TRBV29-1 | CSVEWTGSKTQYF
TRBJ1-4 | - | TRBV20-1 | CSASRPFNEKLFF
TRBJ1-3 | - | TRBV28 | CASSWVLEGRNTIYF
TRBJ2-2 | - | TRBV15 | CATSRGQMVTGELFF
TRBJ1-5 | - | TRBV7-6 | CASSWGGGQPQHF
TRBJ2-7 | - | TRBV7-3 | CASSLGRDYEQYF
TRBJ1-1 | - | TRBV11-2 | CASSPVGGNTEAFF
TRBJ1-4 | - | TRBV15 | CATSRPGTNEKLFF
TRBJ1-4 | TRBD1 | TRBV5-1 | CASSRDRAEKLFF
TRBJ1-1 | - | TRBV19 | CASLSWGGRMSTEAFF
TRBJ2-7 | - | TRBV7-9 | CASSLAYRGEQYF
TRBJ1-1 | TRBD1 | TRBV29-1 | CSVDRVGNTEAFF
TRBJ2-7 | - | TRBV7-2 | CASSLSPDFYEQYF
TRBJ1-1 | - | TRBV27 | CASTPWGANEAFF
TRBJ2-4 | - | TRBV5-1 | CASSLGLGAKNIQYF
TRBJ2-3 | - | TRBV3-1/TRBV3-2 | CASSQVGGPTDTQYF
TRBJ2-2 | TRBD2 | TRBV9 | CASSARERAGGTGELFF
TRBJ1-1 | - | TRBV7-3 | CASSFWVNTEAFF
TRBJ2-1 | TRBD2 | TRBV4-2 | CASSLGLARDNEQFF
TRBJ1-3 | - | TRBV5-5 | CASSFWRAPSGNTIYF
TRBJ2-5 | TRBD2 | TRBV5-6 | CASSSPGRLAEETQYF
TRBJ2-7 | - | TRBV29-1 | CSVGPGGGYEQYF
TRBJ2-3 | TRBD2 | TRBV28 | CASSPLAGTSGREFADTQYF
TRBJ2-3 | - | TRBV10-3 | CAIKTSTDTQYF